This T cell receptor (beta chain) was sequenced during a study of cytomegalovirus exposure and HLA in healthy donors. Study results and limitations: An analysis that came later showed most CMV-associated TCR beta chains appearing HLA-restricted. Earlier analysis looked at TCR beta V segments, and most were productive about 90% or about 30% of the time. Analyzed later, association rates of TCRs varied across HLA loci, with DRB1 most and HLA-C fewest.

In regard to this clone: As yet, its antigen is unknown.

V dropped 7 bases and J dropped 8 bases, with 16 bases sitting between them. The CDR3 is 13 amino acids. Germline V gene lookup returns CDR1 SGHRS and CDR2 YFSETQ. Primers: 60 Vbeta forward and 13 Jbeta reverse. Using immunoSEQ multiplex PCR, the repertoire was profiled, and TCRdb retains in-frame clones only, with some absent. The table has approximately 150,000 clones, over 75% seen once. The clonotype comes from a man aged 40-49 years in good health and CMV-seropositive. Sequenced input: PBMCs. This rearrangement joins TRBV5-1 to TRBJ2-1; D is undetermined. The CDR3 is CASAPGKHYEQFF. The CDR3 DNA reads TGCGCCAGCGCCCCAGGTAAACACTATGAGCAGTTCTTC.